The rows below give T cell receptor beta chains drawn from one sample of a study of cytomegalovirus exposure and HLA in healthy donors. Clones were sequenced by immunoSEQ multiplex PCR, and TCRdb holds only the in-frame ones, with some missing. The sample lists about 120,000 clones; roughly 89% were seen once. The sample comprised PBMCs. These receptors came from a young woman in good health and CMV-seronegative. Each CDR3 is given with its conserved first and last residue. The D gene is left open where the match is weak. For some rows the clone size is stated as once, few or many, or as a class when expanded; others skip it.

clone size: -; J gene: TRBJ2-5; D gene: -; V gene: TRBV30; CDR3 length: 11; CDR3 protein: CAWGTTPTQYF; CDR3 DNA: TGTGCCTGGGGCACTACCCCGACCCAGTACTTC
clone size: -; J gene: TRBJ2-3; D gene: -; V gene: TRBV7-9; CDR3 length: 12; CDR3 protein: CASSLTEDTQYF; CDR3 DNA: TGTGCCAGCAGCTTAACCGAGGATACGCAGTATTTT
clone size: -; J gene: TRBJ1-5; D gene: TRBD1; V gene: TRBV28; CDR3 length: 13; CDR3 protein: CAIVTGAGQPQHF; CDR3 DNA: TGTGCCATCGTCACAGGGGCGGGCCAGCCCCAGCATTTT
clone size: -; J gene: TRBJ1-1; D gene: -; V gene: TRBV15; CDR3 length: 13; CDR3 protein: CATSYRRRTEAFF; CDR3 DNA: TGTGCCACCAGCTACCGGCGCAGGACTGAAGCTTTCTTT
clone size: few; J gene: TRBJ1-3; D gene: -; V gene: TRBV6-1; CDR3 length: 16; CDR3 protein: CASSGPRDSTGNTIYF; CDR3 DNA: TGTGCCAGCAGTGGCCCCCGGGATTCAACTGGAAACACCATATATTTT
clone size: -; J gene: TRBJ2-3; D gene: -; V gene: TRBV15; CDR3 length: 15; CDR3 protein: CATSRVQGPTDTQYF; CDR3 DNA: TGTGCCACCAGCAGAGTACAGGGTCCGACAGATACGCAGTATTTT
clone size: -; J gene: TRBJ1-5; D gene: -; V gene: TRBV6-1; CDR3 length: 15; CDR3 protein: CASSEIGVGNQPQHF; CDR3 DNA: TGTGCCAGCAGTGAAATCGGGGTTGGCAATCAGCCCCAGCATTTT
clone size: -; J gene: TRBJ2-5; D gene: TRBD1; V gene: TRBV7-9; CDR3 length: 14; CDR3 protein: CASSLGTGQETQYF; CDR3 DNA: TGTGCCAGCAGCTTAGGGACAGGCCAAGAGACCCAGTACTTC
clone size: few; J gene: TRBJ2-5; D gene: -; V gene: TRBV7-8; CDR3 length: 14; CDR3 protein: CASSLERDQETQYF; CDR3 DNA: TGTGCCAGCAGCTTAGAACGGGACCAAGAGACCCAGTACTTC
clone size: -; J gene: TRBJ2-7; D gene: -; V gene: TRBV9; CDR3 length: 14; CDR3 protein: CASSVVGASYEQYF; CDR3 DNA: TGTGCCAGCAGCGTAGTGGGGGCGTCCTACGAGCAGTACTTC
clone size: -; J gene: TRBJ2-7; D gene: -; V gene: TRBV5-6; CDR3 length: 15; CDR3 protein: CASSLGAGQPYEQYF; CDR3 DNA: TGTGCCAGCAGCTTGGGAGCGGGCCAACCCTACGAGCAGTACTTC
clone size: -; J gene: TRBJ2-2; D gene: -; V gene: TRBV7-2; CDR3 length: 12; CDR3 protein: CASSLGAGELFF; CDR3 DNA: TGTGCCAGCAGCTTAGGCGCCGGGGAGCTGTTTTTT
clone size: few; J gene: TRBJ1-3; D gene: TRBD1; V gene: TRBV4-2; CDR3 length: 17; CDR3 protein: CASSQRDRGSSGNTIYF; CDR3 DNA: TGTGCCAGCAGCCAGAGGGACAGGGGGAGCTCTGGAAACACCATATATTTT
clone size: -; J gene: TRBJ2-7; D gene: TRBD1; V gene: TRBV11-2; CDR3 length: 15; CDR3 protein: CASSYTGGAGNEQYF; CDR3 DNA: TGTGCCAGCAGCTATACAGGGGGCGCGGGTAACGAGCAGTACTTC
clone size: -; J gene: TRBJ2-2; D gene: TRBD2; V gene: TRBV7-8; CDR3 length: 14; CDR3 protein: CASSSILATGELFF; CDR3 DNA: TGTGCCAGCAGCTCAATACTAGCGACCGGGGAGCTGTTTTTT
clone size: -; J gene: TRBJ1-4; D gene: -; V gene: TRBV30; CDR3 length: 13; CDR3 protein: CAWAGQIGEKLFF; CDR3 DNA: TGTGCCTGGGCCGGCCAAATCGGGGAAAAACTGTTTTTT
clone size: -; J gene: TRBJ2-1; D gene: -; V gene: TRBV6-1; CDR3 length: 13; CDR3 protein: CAIDPGVYNEQFF; CDR3 DNA: TGTGCCATTGATCCGGGGGTCTACAATGAGCAGTTCTTC
clone size: -; J gene: TRBJ2-7; D gene: -; V gene: TRBV11-2; CDR3 length: 12; CDR3 protein: CASSLLTGPPSF; CDR3 DNA: TGTGCCAGCAGCTTATTGACAGGACCCCCCAGCTTC
clone size: -; J gene: TRBJ2-1; D gene: -; V gene: TRBV9; CDR3 length: 13; CDR3 protein: CASSVAGHNEQFF; CDR3 DNA: TGTGCCAGCAGCGTAGCAGGCCACAATGAGCAGTTCTTC
clone size: -; J gene: TRBJ2-7; D gene: -; V gene: TRBV7-2; CDR3 length: 13; CDR3 protein: CASSLAGPYEQYF; CDR3 DNA: TGTGCCAGCAGCTTAGCGGGCCCATACGAGCAGTACTTC
clone size: -; J gene: TRBJ1-3; D gene: -; V gene: TRBV7-2; CDR3 length: 14; CDR3 protein: CASSRQYSGNTIYF; CDR3 DNA: TGTGCCAGCAGCCGACAGTATTCTGGAAACACCATATATTTT
clone size: -; J gene: TRBJ2-1; D gene: TRBD1; V gene: TRBV4-1; CDR3 length: 15; CDR3 protein: CASSPLGTGIHEQFF; CDR3 DNA: TGCGCCAGCAGCCCCCTAGGGACAGGGATTCATGAGCAGTTCTTC
clone size: -; J gene: TRBJ1-3; D gene: -; V gene: TRBV5-5; CDR3 length: 15; CDR3 protein: CASSLVSHSGNTIYF; CDR3 DNA: TGTGCCAGCAGCTTGGTCAGTCACTCTGGAAACACCATATATTTT
clone size: -; J gene: TRBJ2-7; D gene: TRBD2; V gene: TRBV7-2; CDR3 length: 15; CDR3 protein: CASSSAGGTSYEQYF; CDR3 DNA: TGTGCCAGCAGCTCAGCGGGAGGTACCTCCTACGAGCAGTACTTC
clone size: -; J gene: TRBJ2-1; D gene: TRBD2; V gene: TRBV30; CDR3 length: 14; CDR3 protein: CAWIIAGGYNEQFF; CDR3 DNA: TGTGCCTGGATCATAGCGGGAGGCTACAATGAGCAGTTCTTC
clone size: -; J gene: TRBJ2-5; D gene: -; V gene: TRBV2; CDR3 length: 12; CDR3 protein: CASTGGGETQYF; CDR3 DNA: TGTGCCAGCACTGGGGGCGGGGAGACCCAGTACTTC
clone size: -; J gene: TRBJ2-5; D gene: -; V gene: TRBV18; CDR3 length: 15; CDR3 protein: CASSPLASAEETQYF; CDR3 DNA: TGTGCCAGCTCACCTCTAGCGTCCGCGGAAGAGACCCAGTACTTC
clone size: once; J gene: TRBJ1-2; D gene: -; V gene: TRBV11-2; CDR3 length: 14; CDR3 protein: CASSLAQGNYGYTF; CDR3 DNA: TGTGCCAGCAGCTTAGCCCAGGGAAACTATGGCTACACCTTC
clone size: -; J gene: TRBJ2-2; D gene: TRBD1; V gene: TRBV4-1; CDR3 length: 13; CDR3 protein: CASSPQGAGELFF; CDR3 DNA: TGCGCCAGCAGCCCTCAGGGGGCCGGGGAGCTGTTTTTT
clone size: -; J gene: TRBJ1-2; D gene: TRBD1; V gene: TRBV4-3; CDR3 length: 16; CDR3 protein: CASSQDWGQGGSGYTF; CDR3 DNA: TGCGCCAGCAGCCAAGATTGGGGGCAGGGGGGCAGTGGCTACACCTTC
clone size: -; J gene: TRBJ2-1; D gene: TRBD2; V gene: TRBV11-2; CDR3 length: 12; CDR3 protein: CASRRTSDEQFF; CDR3 DNA: TGTGCCAGCAGGCGGACTAGCGATGAGCAGTTCTTC
clone size: once; J gene: TRBJ1-1; D gene: TRBD1; V gene: TRBV27; CDR3 length: 13; CDR3 protein: CASSFTGGAEAFF; CDR3 DNA: TGTGCCAGCAGTTTTACAGGGGGGGCTGAAGCTTTCTTT
clone size: -; J gene: TRBJ2-2; D gene: -; V gene: TRBV28; CDR3 length: 13; CDR3 protein: CASSPVNTGELFF; CDR3 DNA: TGTGCCAGCAGTCCAGTGAACACCGGGGAGCTGTTTTTT